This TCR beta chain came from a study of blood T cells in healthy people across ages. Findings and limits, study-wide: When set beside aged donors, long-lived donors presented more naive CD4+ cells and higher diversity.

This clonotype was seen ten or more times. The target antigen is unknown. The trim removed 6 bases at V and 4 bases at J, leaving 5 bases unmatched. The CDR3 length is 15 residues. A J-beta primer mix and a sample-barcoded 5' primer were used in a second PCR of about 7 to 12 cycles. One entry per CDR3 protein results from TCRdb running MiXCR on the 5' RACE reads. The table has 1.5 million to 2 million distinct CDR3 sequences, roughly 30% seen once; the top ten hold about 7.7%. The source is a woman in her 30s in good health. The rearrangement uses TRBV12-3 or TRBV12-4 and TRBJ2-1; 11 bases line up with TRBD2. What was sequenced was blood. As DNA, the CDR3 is TGTGCCAGCAGCCTTCGACTAGCGGGGTACAATGAGCAGTTCTTC. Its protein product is CASSLRLAGYNEQFF.